Below, 9 T cell receptor beta chains from the same sample are listed, as sequenced in a study of identical twins. TCRdb ran MiXCR on the 5' RACE reads and lists one entry per CDR3 protein. The data hold 350,000 to 450,000 distinct CDR3 sequences, with 18% observed a single time. The sequenced material came from naive T cells sorted from blood. The receptor set was obtained from a man aged 50 to 59 in good health.

The chain recombines TRBV4-1 with TRBJ2-5; D may be TRBD2 (5 bases). Trimming removed 1 base from V and 3 bases from J, with 6 bases in between. The length of the CDR3 is 13 residues. Germline V gives CDR1 MGHRA, CDR2 YSYEKL. The CDR3 is CASSQVGKETQYF. The CDR3 DNA reads as TGCGCCAGCAGCCAAGTCGGGAAAGAGACCCAGTACTTC.

V gene TRBV11-2 combines with J gene TRBJ2-7; D perhaps matches TRBD2 (6 bases). Germline V lookup: CDR1 SGHAT, CDR2 FQNNGV. Trimming pared 5 bases from V and 1 base from J, leaving 12 bases between. The CDR3 is 14 amino acids. The CDR3 nucleotides are TGTGCCAGCAGCCTACTAGCTCAATCCTACGAGCAGTACTTC. Translation: CASSLLAQSYEQYF.

In its sample, this clonotype was seen a few times. The chain combines TRBV5-1 with TRBJ2-3; D call uncertain. The CDR3 is 14 residues long. Germline V gene lookup returns CDR1 SGHRS and CDR2 YFSETQ. V lost 4 bases to trimming and J lost 2 bases, with 11 bases between them. The CDR3 is CASSPRRNTDTQYF. CDR3 in DNA: TGCGCCAGCAGCCCTCGCCGGAACACAGATACGCAGTATTTT.

This clonotype has at least ten counts. J is TRBJ2-4 and V is TRBV15, with a tentative D call TRBD1 (6 bases). In germline, CDR1 is LNHNV, CDR2 YYDKDF (reference sequence). Trimming removed 6 bases at V and 3 bases at J, with 18 bases between. The CDR3 runs to 16 residues. The DNA of the CDR3 is TGTGCCACCAGTCAAGCGCACCAGGGGTTCAAAAACATTCAGTACTTC. It encodes CATSQAHQGFKNIQYF. Supplemented by reference TRBV15 and TRBJ2-4, the full variable domain reads DAMVIQNPRYQVTQFGKPVTLSCSQTLNHNVMYWYQQKSSQAPKLLFHYYDKDFNNEADTPDNFQSRRPNTSFCFLDIRSPGLGDTAMYLCATSQAHQGFKNIQYFGAGTRLSVL.

This clonotype was seen a few times. The chain employs TRBV20-1 and TRBJ1-1; the D gene is possibly TRBD1 (6 bases). Trimming took off 6 bases at V and 2 bases at J, with 16 bases between the two ends. This CDR3 spans 14 amino acids. Germline V gives CDR1 DFQATT, CDR2 SNEGSKA (reference sequence). CDR3 residues: CSAGGGGRNTEAFF. CDR3 DNA sequence: TGCAGTGCCGGGGGGGGCGGGAGAAACACTGAAGCTTTCTTT.

This chain uses TRBV7-9 with TRBJ1-2, with a tentative D call TRBD1 (5 bases). Trimming shortened V by 3 bases and J by 4 bases, and 9 bases separated the two germline ends. Looked up from germline, CDR1 is SEHNR and CDR2 is FQNEAQ (reference sequence). This CDR3 is built from 13 residues. This CDR3 is CASSFGDGYGYTF. CDR3 DNA: TGTGCCAGCAGCTTTGGGGACGGCTATGGCTACACCTTC.

The V gene is TRBV5-1, the J gene TRBJ2-5, with D perhaps matching TRBD1 (5 bases). The germline V gene encodes CDR1 SGHRS and CDR2 YFSETQ. Trimming left V 0 bases short and J 1 base short, with 10 bases between. There are 15 residues in the CDR3. The CDR3 loop reads CASSLDVGAQETQYF. CDR3 coding DNA: TGCGCCAGCAGCTTGGATGTAGGGGCCCAAGAGACCCAGTACTTC. Filled out from reference TRBV5-1 and TRBJ2-5, the complete variable domain reads KAGVTQTPRYLIKTRGQQVTLSCSPISGHRSVSWYQQTPGQGLQFLFEYFSETQRNKGNFPGRFSGRQFSNSRSEMNVSTLELGDSALYLCASSLDVGAQETQYFGPGTRLLVL.

The rearrangement uses TRBV2 and TRBJ2-7; 11 bases agree with TRBD2. Germline V gives CDR1 SNHLY, CDR2 FYNNEI. V shed 1 base, J shed 2 bases, and the junction held 10 bases outside the gene matches. The CDR3 covers 18 residues. DNA for the CDR3: TGTGCCAGCAGTGAAGGACCTCGAGGGGGACTAGCGGCCTACGAGCAGTACTTC. Its translation is CASSEGPRGGLAAYEQYF.

This clonotype was counted a few times. J is TRBJ1-2 and V is TRBV6-5; possible D gene TRBD1, 6 bases. The V end lost 2 bases, the J end lost 6 bases, and 13 bases lay between the germline ends. The CDR3 has 14 amino acids. From germline, CDR1 is MNHEY and CDR2 SVGAGI. The CDR3 loop reads CASSYGQTFNGYTF. CDR3 nucleotides: TGTGCCAGCAGTTACGGACAGACCTTCAATGGCTACACCTTC.